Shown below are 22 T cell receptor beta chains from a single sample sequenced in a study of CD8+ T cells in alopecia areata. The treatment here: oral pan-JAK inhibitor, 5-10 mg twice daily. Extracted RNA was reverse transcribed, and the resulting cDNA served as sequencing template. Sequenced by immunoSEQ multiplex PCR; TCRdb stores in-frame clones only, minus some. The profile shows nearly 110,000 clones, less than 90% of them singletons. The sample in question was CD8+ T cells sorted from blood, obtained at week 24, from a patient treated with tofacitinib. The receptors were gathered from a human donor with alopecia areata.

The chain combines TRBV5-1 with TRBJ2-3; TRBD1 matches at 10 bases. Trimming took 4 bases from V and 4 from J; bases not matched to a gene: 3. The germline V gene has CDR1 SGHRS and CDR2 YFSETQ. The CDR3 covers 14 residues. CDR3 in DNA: TGCGCCAGCAGCACTGGACAGGGGGCAGATACGCAGTATTTT. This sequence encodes CASSTGQGADTQYF.

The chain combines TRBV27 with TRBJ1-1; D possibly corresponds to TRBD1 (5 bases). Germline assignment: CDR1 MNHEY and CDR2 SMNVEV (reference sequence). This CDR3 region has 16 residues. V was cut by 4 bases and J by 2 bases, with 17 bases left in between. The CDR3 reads CASSSYAGQLNTEAFF. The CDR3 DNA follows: TGTGCCAGCAGTTCCTACGCGGGGCAATTAAACACTGAAGCTTTCTTT.

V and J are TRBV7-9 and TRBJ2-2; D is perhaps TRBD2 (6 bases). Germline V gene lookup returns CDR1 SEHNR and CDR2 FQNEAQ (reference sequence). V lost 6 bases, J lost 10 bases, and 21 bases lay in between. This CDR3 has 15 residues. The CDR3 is CASSFGLYKLVELFF. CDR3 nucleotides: TGTGCCAGCAGTTTCGGACTATACAAACTGGTGGAGCTGTTTTTT.

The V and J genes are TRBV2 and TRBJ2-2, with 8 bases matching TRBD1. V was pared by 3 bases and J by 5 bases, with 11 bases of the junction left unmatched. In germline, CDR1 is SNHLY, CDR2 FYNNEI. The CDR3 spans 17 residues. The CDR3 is CASSDRADRAETGELFF. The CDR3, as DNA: TGTGCCAGCAGTGACAGGGCGGACAGGGCGGAAACCGGGGAGCTGTTTTTT.

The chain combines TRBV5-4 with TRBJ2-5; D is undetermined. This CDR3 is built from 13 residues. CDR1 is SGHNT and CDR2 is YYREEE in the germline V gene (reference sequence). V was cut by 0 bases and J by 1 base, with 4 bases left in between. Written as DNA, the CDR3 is TGTGCCAGCAGCTTGGGGGCCCAAGAGACCCAGTACTTC. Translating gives CASSLGAQETQYF.

CDR3 nucleotides: TGTGCCAGCAGCGCAGCGGGACGGTCCCAAGAGACCCAGTACTTC. Translated, it gives CASSAAGRSQETQYF. The chain couples TRBV9 to TRBJ2-5, with 7 bases lining up with TRBD2. The CDR3 loop spans 15 amino acids. The germline CDR1 and CDR2 sequences are SGDLS and YYNGEE. Trimming took 3 bases from V and 1 from J; bases not matched to a gene: 6. Full variable domain (missing parts from reference TRBV9 and TRBJ2-5): DSGVTQTPKHLITATGQRVTLRCSPRSGDLSVYWYQQSLDQGLQFLIQYYNGEERAKGNILERFSAQQFPDLHSELNLSSLELGDSALYFCASSAAGRSQETQYFGPGTRLLVL.

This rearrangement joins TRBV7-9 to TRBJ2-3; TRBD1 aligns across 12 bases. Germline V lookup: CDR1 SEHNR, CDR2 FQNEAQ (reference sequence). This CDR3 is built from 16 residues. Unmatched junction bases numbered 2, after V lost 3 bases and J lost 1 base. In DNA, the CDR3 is TGTGCCAGCAGCTTCGGGACAGGGGGCGGCACAGATACGCAGTATTTT. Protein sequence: CASSFGTGGGTDTQYF.

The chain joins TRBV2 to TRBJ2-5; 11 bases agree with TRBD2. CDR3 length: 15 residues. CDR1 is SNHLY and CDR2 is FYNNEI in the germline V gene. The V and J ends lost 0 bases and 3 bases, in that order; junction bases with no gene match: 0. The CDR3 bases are TGTGCCAGCAGTGAAGCACTAGCGGGGGAAGAGACCCAGTACTTC. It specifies CASSEALAGEETQYF.

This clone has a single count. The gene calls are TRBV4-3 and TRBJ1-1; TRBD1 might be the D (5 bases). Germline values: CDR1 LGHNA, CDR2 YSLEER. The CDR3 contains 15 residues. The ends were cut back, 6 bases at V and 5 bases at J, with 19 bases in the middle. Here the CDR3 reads CASRIRGGGRTEAFF. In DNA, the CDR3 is TGCGCCAGCAGGATAAGGGGTGGAGGTAGGACTGAAGCTTTCTTT.

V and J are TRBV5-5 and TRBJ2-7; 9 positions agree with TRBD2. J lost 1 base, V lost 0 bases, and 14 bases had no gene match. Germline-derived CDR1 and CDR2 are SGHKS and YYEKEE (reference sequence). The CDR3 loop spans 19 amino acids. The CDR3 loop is CASSLVASGVTRFSYEQYF. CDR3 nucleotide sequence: TGTGCCAGCAGCTTGGTCGCTAGCGGGGTCACCCGTTTTTCCTACGAGCAGTACTTC.

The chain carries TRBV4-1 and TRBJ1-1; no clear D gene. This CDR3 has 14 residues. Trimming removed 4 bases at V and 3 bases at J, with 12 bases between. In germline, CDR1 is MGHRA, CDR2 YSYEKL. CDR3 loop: CASSLISQDTEAFF. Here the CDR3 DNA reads TGCGCCAGCAGCCTAATCTCCCAGGACACTGAAGCTTTCTTT.

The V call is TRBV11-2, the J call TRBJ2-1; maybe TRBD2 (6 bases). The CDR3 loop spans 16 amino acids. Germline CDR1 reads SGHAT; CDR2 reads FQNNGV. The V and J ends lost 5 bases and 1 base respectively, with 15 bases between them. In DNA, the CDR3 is TGTGCCAGCAGCCCAGCAGGAGGGGCATCCTACAATGAGCAGTTCTTC. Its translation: CASSPAGGASYNEQFF.

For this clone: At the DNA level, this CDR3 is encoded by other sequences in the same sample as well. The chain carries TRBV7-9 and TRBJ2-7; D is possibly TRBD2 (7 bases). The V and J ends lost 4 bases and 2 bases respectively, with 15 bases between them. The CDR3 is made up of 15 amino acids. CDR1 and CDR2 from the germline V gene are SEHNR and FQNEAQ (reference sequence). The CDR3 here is CASSSPRGAPYEQYF. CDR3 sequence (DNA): TGTGCCAGCAGCTCGCCCCGGGGGGCTCCCTACGAGCAGTACTTC. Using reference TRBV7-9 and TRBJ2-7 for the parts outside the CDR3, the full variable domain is DTGVSQNPRHKITKRGQNVTFRCDPISEHNRLYWYRQTLGQGPEFLTYFQNEAQLEKSRLLSDRFSAERPKGSFSTLEIQRTEQGDSAMYLCASSSPRGAPYEQYFGPGTRLTVT.

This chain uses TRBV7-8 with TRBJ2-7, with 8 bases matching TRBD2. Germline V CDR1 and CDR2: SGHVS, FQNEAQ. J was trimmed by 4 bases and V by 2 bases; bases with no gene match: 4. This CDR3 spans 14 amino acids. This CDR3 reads CASSLTGGAYEQYF. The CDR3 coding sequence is TGTGCCAGCAGCTTAACCGGGGGGGCATACGAGCAGTACTTC. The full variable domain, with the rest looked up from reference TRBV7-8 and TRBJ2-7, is GAGVSQSPRYKVAKRGQDVALRCDPISGHVSLFWYQQALGQGPEFLTYFQNEAQLDKSGLPSDRFFAERPEGSVSTLKIQRTQQEDSAVYLCASSLTGGAYEQYFGPGTRLTVT.

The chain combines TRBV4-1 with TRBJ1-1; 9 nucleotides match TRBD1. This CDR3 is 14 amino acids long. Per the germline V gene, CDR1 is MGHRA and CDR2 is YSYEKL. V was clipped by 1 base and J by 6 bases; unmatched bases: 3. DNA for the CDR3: TGCGCCAGCAGCCAAGGGGACAGGGCACCTGAAGCTTTCTTT. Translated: CASSQGDRAPEAFF.

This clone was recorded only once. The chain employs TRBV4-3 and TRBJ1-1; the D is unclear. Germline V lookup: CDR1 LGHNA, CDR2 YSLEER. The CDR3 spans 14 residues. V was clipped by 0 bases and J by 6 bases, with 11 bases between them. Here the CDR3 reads CASSQDLVGSEAFF. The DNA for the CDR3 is TGCGCCAGCAGCCAAGATTTAGTGGGGTCTGAAGCTTTCTTT.

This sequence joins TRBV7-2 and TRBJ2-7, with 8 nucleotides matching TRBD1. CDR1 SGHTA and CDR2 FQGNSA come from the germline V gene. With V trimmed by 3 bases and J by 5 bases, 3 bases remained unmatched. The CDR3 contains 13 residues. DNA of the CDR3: TGTGCCAGCAGCTTCTGGACAGGGCACGAGCAGTACTTC. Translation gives CASSFWTGHEQYF.

The CDR3 nucleotides read TGTGCCAGCAGCCAACTAGCGAACACGAACACCGGGGAGCTGTTTTTT. Translated: CASSQLANTNTGELFF. The chain uses TRBV27 and TRBJ2-2; 7 bases are a match to TRBD2. Germline trimming cut 6 bases from V and 0 bases from J; bases unmatched to any gene: 7. Germline V gene sequence: CDR1 MNHEY, CDR2 SMNVEV (reference sequence). This CDR3 spans 16 amino acids.

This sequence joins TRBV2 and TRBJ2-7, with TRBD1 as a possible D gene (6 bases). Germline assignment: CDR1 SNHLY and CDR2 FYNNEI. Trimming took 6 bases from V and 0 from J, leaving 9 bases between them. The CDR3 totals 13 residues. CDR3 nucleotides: TGTGCCAGCAGGGGGACACACTCCTACGAGCAGTACTTC. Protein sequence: CASRGTHSYEQYF.

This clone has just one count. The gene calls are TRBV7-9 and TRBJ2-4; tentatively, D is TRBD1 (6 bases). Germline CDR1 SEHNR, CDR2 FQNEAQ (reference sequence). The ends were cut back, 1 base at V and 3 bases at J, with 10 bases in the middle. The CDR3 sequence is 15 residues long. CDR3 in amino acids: CASSLVPDSKNIQYF. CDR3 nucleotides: TGTGCCAGCAGCTTAGTCCCGGACAGCAAAAACATTCAGTACTTC.

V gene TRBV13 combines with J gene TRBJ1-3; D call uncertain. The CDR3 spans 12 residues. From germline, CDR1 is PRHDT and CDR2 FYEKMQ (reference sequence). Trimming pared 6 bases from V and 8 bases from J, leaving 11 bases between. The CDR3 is CASSPSTDTIYF. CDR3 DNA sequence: TGTGCCAGCAGTCCATCTACGGACACCATATATTTT.

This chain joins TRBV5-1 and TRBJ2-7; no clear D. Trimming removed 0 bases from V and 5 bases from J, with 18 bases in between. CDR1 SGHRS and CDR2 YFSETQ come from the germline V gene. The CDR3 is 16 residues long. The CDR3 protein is CASSLGPTGLIDEQYF. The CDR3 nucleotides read TGCGCCAGCAGCTTGGGACCCACGGGTCTGATCGACGAGCAGTACTTC.